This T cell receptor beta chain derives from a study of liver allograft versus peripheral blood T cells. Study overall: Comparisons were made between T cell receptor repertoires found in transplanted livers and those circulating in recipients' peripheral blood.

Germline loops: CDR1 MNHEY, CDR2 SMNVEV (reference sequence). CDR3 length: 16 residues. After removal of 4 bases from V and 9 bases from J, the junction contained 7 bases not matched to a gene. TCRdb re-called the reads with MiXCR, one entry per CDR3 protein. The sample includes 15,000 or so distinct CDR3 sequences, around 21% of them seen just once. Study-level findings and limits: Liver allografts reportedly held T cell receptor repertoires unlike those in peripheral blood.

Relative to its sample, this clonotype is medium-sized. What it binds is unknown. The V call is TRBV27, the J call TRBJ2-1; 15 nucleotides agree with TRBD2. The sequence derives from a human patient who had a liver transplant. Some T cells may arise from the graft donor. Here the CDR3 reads CASSSPRGLAGGEQFF. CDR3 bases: TGTGCCAGCAGTTCGCCCCGGGGACTAGCGGGGGGTGAGCAGTTCTTC.